Following are 5 T cell receptor beta chains from one sample sequenced in a study of CD8+ T cells in alopecia areata. Treatment noted: oral pan-JAK inhibitor, 5-10 mg twice daily. RNA extraction and reverse transcription yielded cDNA as sequencing template. The method was immunoSEQ multiplex PCR; TCRdb's version includes in-frame clones alone and lacks a portion of them. The repertoire holds around 270,000 clones, with nearly 60% as singletons. The material was CD4+ T cells sorted from blood, obtained at week 24, from a patient treated with tofacitinib. Every receptor here comes from a human donor with alopecia areata.

For this clone: The same CDR3 also results from other DNA sequences found in this sample. This chain connects TRBV5-1 to TRBJ2-5; D is undetermined. CDR1 and CDR2 (germline): SGHRS, YFSETQ. Trimming stripped 1 base from V and 3 bases from J, with 7 bases between. This CDR3 region has 13 residues. The CDR3 region is CASSLLSEETQYF. The CDR3 DNA sequence: TGCGCCAGCAGCTTGTTGTCGGAAGAGACCCAGTACTTC.

The chain recombines TRBV7-2 with TRBJ2-3; D is unresolved. V was cut by 5 bases and J by 6 bases, with 9 bases left in between. The V gene's germline CDR1 is SGHTA and CDR2 FQGNSA. The CDR3 is 12 amino acids. CDR3 protein: CASSLLRDTQYF. The CDR3 DNA is TGTGCCAGCAGCCTCTTACGGGATACGCAGTATTTT.

The chain couples TRBV11-2 to TRBJ1-2; 8 bases line up with TRBD1. In germline, CDR1 is SGHAT, CDR2 FQNNGV. The CDR3 is 15 residues long. Germline trimming cut 5 bases from V and 7 bases from J; bases unmatched to any gene: 12. CDR3 sequence reads: CASSPLQGAQPGYTF. The CDR3 coding sequence is TGTGCCAGCAGCCCCCTCCAGGGGGCCCAGCCTGGCTACACCTTC.

The V gene is TRBV4-1, the J gene TRBJ1-6, with 7 bases matching TRBD1. Germline CDR1 MGHRA, CDR2 YSYEKL. The CDR3 consists of 15 residues. V dropped 8 bases and J dropped 6; count of bases not matched to a gene: 10. The CDR3 here is CASETRQGGNSPLHF. DNA of the CDR3: TGCGCCAGCGAAACCCGACAGGGAGGTAATTCACCCCTCCACTTT.

This clone was detected only a few times. V and J are TRBV6-5 and TRBJ2-7; possible D gene TRBD2, 6 bases. V was trimmed by 6 bases and J by 6 bases, leaving 12 bases between them. CDR3 size: 12 residues. CDR1 and CDR2 from the germline V gene are MNHEY and SVGAGI. The CDR3 reads CASRTGEAEQYF. The CDR3 DNA reads as TGTGCCAGCAGGACCGGGGAGGCCGAGCAGTACTTC.